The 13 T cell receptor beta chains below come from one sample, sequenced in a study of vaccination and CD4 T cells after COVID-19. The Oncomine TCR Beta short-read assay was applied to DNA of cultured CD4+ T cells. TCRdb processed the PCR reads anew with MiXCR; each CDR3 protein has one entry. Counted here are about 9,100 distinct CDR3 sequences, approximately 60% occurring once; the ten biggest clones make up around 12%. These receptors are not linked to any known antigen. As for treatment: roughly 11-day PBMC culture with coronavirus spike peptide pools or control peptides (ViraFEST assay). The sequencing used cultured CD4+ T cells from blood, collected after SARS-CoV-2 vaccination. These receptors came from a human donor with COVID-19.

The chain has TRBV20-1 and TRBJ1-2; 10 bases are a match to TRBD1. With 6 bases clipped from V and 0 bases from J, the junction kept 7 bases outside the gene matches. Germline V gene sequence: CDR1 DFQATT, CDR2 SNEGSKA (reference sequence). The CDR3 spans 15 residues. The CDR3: CSAPDRGLSNYGYTF. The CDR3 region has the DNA TGCAGTGCCCCCGACAGGGGGCTGTCTAACTATGGCTACACCTTC.

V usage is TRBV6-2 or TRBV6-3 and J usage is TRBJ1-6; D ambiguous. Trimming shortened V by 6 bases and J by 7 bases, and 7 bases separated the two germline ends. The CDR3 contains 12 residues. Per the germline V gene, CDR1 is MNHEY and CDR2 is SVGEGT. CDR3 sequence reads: CASSWANSPLHF. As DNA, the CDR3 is TGTGCCAGCAGCTGGGCAAATTCACCCCTCCACTTT.

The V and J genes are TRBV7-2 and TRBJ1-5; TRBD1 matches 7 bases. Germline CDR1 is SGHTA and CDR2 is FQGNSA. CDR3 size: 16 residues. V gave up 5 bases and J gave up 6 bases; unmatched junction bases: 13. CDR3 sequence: CASSPPAGGGGQPQHF. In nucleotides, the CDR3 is TGTGCCAGCAGCCCTCCTGCAGGGGGAGGAGGTCAGCCCCAGCATTTT.

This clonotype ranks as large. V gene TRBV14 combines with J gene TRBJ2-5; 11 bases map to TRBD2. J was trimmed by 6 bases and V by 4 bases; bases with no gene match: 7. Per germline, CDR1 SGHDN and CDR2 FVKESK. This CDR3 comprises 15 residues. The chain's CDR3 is CASSRTSGLEKTQYF. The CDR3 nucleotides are TGTGCCAGCAGCCGGACTAGCGGGCTTGAGAAGACCCAGTACTTC.

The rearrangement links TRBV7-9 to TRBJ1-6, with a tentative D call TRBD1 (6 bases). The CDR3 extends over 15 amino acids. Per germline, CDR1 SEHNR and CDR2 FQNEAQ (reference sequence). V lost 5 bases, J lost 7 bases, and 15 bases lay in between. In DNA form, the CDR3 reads TGTGCCAGCAGCCCCCCGGGGGCAGGGAATTCACCCCTCCACTTT. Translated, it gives CASSPPGAGNSPLHF.

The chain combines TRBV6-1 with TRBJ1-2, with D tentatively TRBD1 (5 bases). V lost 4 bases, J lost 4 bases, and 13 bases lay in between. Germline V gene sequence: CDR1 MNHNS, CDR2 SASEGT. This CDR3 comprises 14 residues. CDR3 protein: CASSGGGGTYGYTF. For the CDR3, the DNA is TGTGCCAGCAGTGGCGGTGGGGGGACCTATGGCTACACCTTC.

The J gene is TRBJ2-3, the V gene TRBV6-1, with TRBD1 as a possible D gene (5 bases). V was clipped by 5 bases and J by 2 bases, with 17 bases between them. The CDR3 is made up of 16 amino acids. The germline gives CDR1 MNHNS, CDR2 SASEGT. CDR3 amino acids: CASSPGWGGITDTQYF. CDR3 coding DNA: TGTGCCAGCAGTCCGGGTTGGGGCGGTATCACAGATACGCAGTATTTT.

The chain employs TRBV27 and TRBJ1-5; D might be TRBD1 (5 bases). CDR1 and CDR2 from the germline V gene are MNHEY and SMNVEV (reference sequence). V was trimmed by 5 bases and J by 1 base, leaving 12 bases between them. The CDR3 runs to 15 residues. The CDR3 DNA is TGTGCCAGCAGTCCGTCCGCAGGGAGCAATCAGCCCCAGCATTTT. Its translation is CASSPSAGSNQPQHF.

The CDR3, as DNA: TGCGCCAGCAGCAGCCAGCCTCAAGAGACCCAGTACTTC. It codes for CASSSQPQETQYF. The chain carries TRBV5-1 and TRBJ2-5; D not resolved. The CDR3 runs to 13 residues. CDR1 is SGHRS, CDR2 YFSETQ, per germline. V was cut by 4 bases and J by 2 bases, with 9 bases left in between.

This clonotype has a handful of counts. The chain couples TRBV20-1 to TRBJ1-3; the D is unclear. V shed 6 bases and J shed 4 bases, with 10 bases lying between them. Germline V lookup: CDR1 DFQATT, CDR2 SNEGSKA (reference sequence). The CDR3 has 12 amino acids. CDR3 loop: CSADGGGNTIYF. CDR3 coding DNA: TGCAGTGCCGACGGTGGGGGAAACACCATATATTTT.

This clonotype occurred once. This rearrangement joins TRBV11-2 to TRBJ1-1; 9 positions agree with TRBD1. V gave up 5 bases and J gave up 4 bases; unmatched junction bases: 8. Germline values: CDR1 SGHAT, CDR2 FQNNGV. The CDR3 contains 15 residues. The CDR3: CASSIRPGQGTEAFF. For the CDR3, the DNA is TGTGCCAGCAGCATCCGACCGGGACAGGGCACTGAAGCTTTCTTT.

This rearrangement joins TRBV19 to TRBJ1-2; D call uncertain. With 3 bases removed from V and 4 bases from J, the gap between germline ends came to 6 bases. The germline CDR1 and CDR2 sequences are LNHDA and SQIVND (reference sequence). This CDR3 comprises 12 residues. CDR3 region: CASSIEGYGYTF. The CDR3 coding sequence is TGTGCCAGTAGTATCGAGGGCTATGGCTACACCTTC.

This CDR3 is CASSERDVRETQYF. CDR3 coding DNA: TGTGCCAGCAGTGAGAGGGACGTTCGGGAGACCCAGTACTTC. V and J are TRBV2 and TRBJ2-5, with D possibly being TRBD1 or TRBD2 (5 bases each). CDR1 is SNHLY, CDR2 FYNNEI, per germline. This CDR3 has 14 residues. V shed 3 bases and J shed 5 bases, with 13 bases lying between them.